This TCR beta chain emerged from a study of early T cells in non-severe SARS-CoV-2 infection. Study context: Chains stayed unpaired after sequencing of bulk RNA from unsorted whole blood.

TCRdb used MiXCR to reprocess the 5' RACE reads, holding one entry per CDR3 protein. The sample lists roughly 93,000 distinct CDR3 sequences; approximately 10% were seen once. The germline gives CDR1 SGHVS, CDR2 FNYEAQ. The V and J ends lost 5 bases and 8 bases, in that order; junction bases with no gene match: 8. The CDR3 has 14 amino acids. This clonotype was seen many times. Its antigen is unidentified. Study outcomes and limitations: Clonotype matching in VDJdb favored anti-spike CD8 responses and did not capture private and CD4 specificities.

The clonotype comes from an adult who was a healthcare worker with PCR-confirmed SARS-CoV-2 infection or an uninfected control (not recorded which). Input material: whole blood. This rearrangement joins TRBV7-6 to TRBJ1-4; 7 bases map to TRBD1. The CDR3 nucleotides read TGTGCCAGCAGCAGTGCGACAGGGAACGAAAAACTGTTTTTT. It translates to CASSSATGNEKLFF.